This entry lists 26 T cell receptor beta chains sequenced from one sample in a study of T cells in Graves' hyperthyroidism and ophthalmopathy. Amplification yielded TCR beta CDR3 regions, with RNA transcripts as the source. During a first-round RT-PCR of the TCR CDR3, the HTBI primer set was used. TCRdb recomputed calls from the multiplex PCR reads with MiXCR, one row per CDR3 protein. The data show hundreds of thousands of distinct CDR3 sequences, approximately 23% seen once. The specimen was blood. Receptor source: a woman in her forties with Graves' ophthalmopathy.

The chain combines TRBV6-1 with TRBJ1-1, with a tentative D call TRBD1 (5 bases). This CDR3 spans 13 amino acids. Germline CDR1 is MNHNS and CDR2 is SASEGT. V was shortened by 6 bases and J by 11 bases, with 19 bases between the two germline ends. The CDR3 protein is CASRPVTQAWAFF. The CDR3 region has the DNA TGTGCCAGCAGACCGGTGACACAGGCCTGGGCTTTCTTT.

A note on this clonotype: A read error may produce the germline difference seen at one junction end. The chain employs TRBV27 and TRBJ1-5; D gene uncertain. CDR3 size: 13 residues. The germline V gene encodes CDR1 MNHEY and CDR2 SMNVEV (reference sequence). The CDR3 spells CAGRPSANQPQHF. CDR3 DNA sequence: TGTGCCGGCAGACCCAGCGCCAATCAGCCCCAGCATTTT.

This clonotype turned up a few times. The V gene is TRBV20-1, the J gene TRBJ2-7; D is possibly TRBD1 or TRBD2 (6 bases each). Germline CDR1 reads DFQATT; CDR2 reads SNEGSKA (reference sequence). The CDR3 contains 15 residues. Trimming shortened V by 5 bases and J by 5 bases, and 22 bases separated the two germline ends. The CDR3 DNA reads TGCAGTGCTGAAGCAGGGGAAACTAGCAGGGACGAGCAGTACTTC. Translated, it gives CSAEAGETSRDEQYF.

This clonotype was found many times. This CDR3 reads CAISEQLAGRGEQYF. CDR3 nucleotides: TGTGCCATCAGTGAGCAACTAGCGGGACGCGGCGAGCAGTACTTC. The V call is TRBV10-3, the J call TRBJ2-7; the match to TRBD2 covers 10 bases. V lost 2 bases to trimming and J lost 6 bases; unmatched junction nucleotides: 7. The germline V gene encodes CDR1 ENHRY and CDR2 SYGVKD. The CDR3 has 15 amino acids.

CDR3 amino acids: CASRNLDSGRETQYF. CDR3 nucleotides: TGTGCCAGCAGAAACCTGGACAGCGGGCGGGAGACCCAGTACTTC. This sequence joins TRBV6-1 and TRBJ2-5, with D possibly called TRBD1 or TRBD2 (6 bases each). Germline V CDR1 and CDR2: MNHNS, SASEGT. This CDR3 is 15 amino acids long. Trimming removed 6 bases from V and 5 bases from J, with 19 bases in between.

This clonotype appeared many times. The chain recombines TRBV28 with TRBJ1-1; 7 bases match TRBD1. V shed 8 bases and J 5 bases; nucleotides not matched to a gene: 14. The CDR3 has 15 amino acids. CDR1 and CDR2 (germline): MDHEN, SYDVKM. CDR3 sequence reads: CASLNRGRGGTEAFF. CDR3 DNA: TGTGCCAGCTTAAACCGGGGCAGGGGGGGAACTGAAGCTTTCTTT.

This clonotype was seen ten or more times. The V and J genes are TRBV29-1 and TRBJ2-7; 8 nucleotides line up with TRBD1. There are 13 residues in the CDR3. Germline loops: CDR1 SQVTM, CDR2 ANQGSEA. Unmatched junction bases numbered 7, after V lost 6 bases and J lost 3 bases. The CDR3 sequence is CSVGQGRGYEQYF. Here the CDR3 DNA reads TGCAGCGTCGGACAGGGTAGGGGCTACGAGCAGTACTTC.

In this sample, this clonotype turned up many times. The V gene is TRBV12-3 or TRBV12-4, the J gene TRBJ2-1, with TRBD1 as a possible D gene (6 bases). The length of the CDR3 is 15 residues. Trimming shortened V by 6 bases and J by 3 bases, and 15 bases separated the two germline ends. The CDR3 loop is CASRTMGHLYNEQFF. CDR3 DNA sequence: TGTGCCAGCAGGACCATGGGACACCTCTACAATGAGCAGTTCTTC.

This chain links TRBV7-9 with TRBJ2-3, with D possibly matching TRBD2 (5 bases). This CDR3 is 12 amino acids long. Germline V lookup: CDR1 SEHNR, CDR2 FQNEAQ (reference sequence). Trimming took 3 bases from V and 5 from J, leaving 6 bases between them. For the CDR3, the DNA is TGTGCCAGCAGCTTCGGAGGAGATACGCAGTATTTT. Translated: CASSFGGDTQYF.

In its sample, this clonotype was seen many times. This sequence joins TRBV12-3 or TRBV12-4 and TRBJ2-7; 7 bases agree with TRBD1. Germline trimming cut 5 bases from V and 5 bases from J; bases unmatched to any gene: 12. This CDR3 is built from 15 residues. As DNA, the CDR3 is TGTGCCAGCAGTCCCGACACAACAGGGGCAGACGAGCAGTACTTC. Translation: CASSPDTTGADEQYF.

This clonotype appeared many times. The V gene is TRBV7-2, the J gene TRBJ1-1, with 7 nucleotides matching TRBD1. J lost 4 bases, V lost 2 bases, and 7 bases had no gene match. The CDR3 loop spans 15 amino acids. The germline CDR1 and CDR2 sequences are SGHTA and FQGNSA. The CDR3 DNA sequence: TGTGCCAGCAGCTTATTTACAGGGGCCGGCACTGAAGCTTTCTTT. Translating it yields CASSLFTGAGTEAFF. The full variable domain, with the rest looked up from reference TRBV7-2 and TRBJ1-1, is GAGVSQSPSNKVTEKGKDVELRCDPISGHTALYWYRQSLGQGLEFLIYFQGNSAPDKSGLPSDRFSAERTGGSVSTLTIQRTQQEDSAVYLCASSLFTGAGTEAFFGQGTRLTVV.

This clonotype was detected only once. The chain couples TRBV28 to TRBJ2-6; TRBD1 matches at 9 bases. The length of the CDR3 is 17 residues. Germline CDR1 MDHEN, CDR2 SYDVKM. Trimming at V came to 8 bases and at J to 0 bases, leaving 8 bases not matched to a gene. This CDR3 reads CASGDRGFRSGANVLTF. CDR3 bases: TGTGCCAGCGGAGACAGGGGGTTTCGCTCTGGGGCCAACGTCCTGACTTTC.

The rearrangement links TRBV4-1 to TRBJ2-5; 7 nucleotides match TRBD1. J lost 3 bases, V lost 4 bases, and 5 bases had no gene match. The germline CDR1 and CDR2 sequences are MGHRA and YSYEKL. CDR3 length: 14 residues. For the CDR3, the DNA is TGCGCCAGCAGCCCTCCGGGACAGAAAGAGACCCAGTACTTC. It translates to CASSPPGQKETQYF.

This clonotype occurred many times. The V call is TRBV6-1, the J call TRBJ2-7; TRBD1 agrees at 7 bases. Per germline, CDR1 MNHNS and CDR2 SASEGT. V dropped 6 bases and J dropped 5; count of bases not matched to a gene: 7. The CDR3 is made up of 13 amino acids. Written as DNA, the CDR3 is TGTGCCAGCAGCTGGGGACAGTCCCACGAGCAGTACTTC. This codes for CASSWGQSHEQYF.

There are many counts of this clonotype. The chain uses TRBV19 and TRBJ1-5; weak D call: TRBD1 (5 bases). The CDR3 extends over 15 amino acids. The V end was cut by 6 bases, the J end by 0 bases, with 12 bases between. Germline-derived CDR1 and CDR2 are LNHDA and SQIVND (reference sequence). The CDR3 here is CASRSGPYSNQPQHF. CDR3 DNA: TGTGCCAGTAGATCGGGACCTTATAGCAATCAGCCCCAGCATTTT.

The chain recombines TRBV6-1 with TRBJ1-1, with a weak D call TRBD1 (5 bases). Trimming took off 5 bases at V and 2 bases at J, with 12 bases between the two ends. The V gene's germline CDR1 is MNHNS and CDR2 SASEGT. The length of the CDR3 is 14 residues. CDR3 coding DNA: TGTGCCAGCAGTCCCCTGACAGTCAACACTGAAGCTTTCTTT. This encodes CASSPLTVNTEAFF.

This clonotype has a count of ten or more. The chain recombines TRBV28 with TRBJ2-7; 8 nucleotides align to TRBD1. CDR1 and CDR2 from the germline V gene are MDHEN and SYDVKM. CDR3 size: 13 residues. V lost 10 bases, J lost 5 bases, and 10 bases stayed unmatched. CDR3 in amino acids: CATTGGPWDEQYF. Written as DNA, the CDR3 is TGTGCCACCACAGGGGGACCTTGGGACGAGCAGTACTTC.

This clonotype was counted many times. The chain's CDR3 is CSASSPSNYGYTF. The CDR3 coding sequence is TGCAGTGCTAGCTCACCTTCTAACTATGGCTACACCTTC. The chain is built from TRBV20-1 and TRBJ1-2, with D unclear. Between the trimmed V and J ends, which lost 3 bases and 0 bases, there was a span of 8 bases. CDR1 DFQATT and CDR2 SNEGSKA come from the germline V gene (reference sequence). The CDR3 is 13 amino acids.

This clonotype was counted ten times or more. This chain connects TRBV9 to TRBJ1-1; D possibly corresponds to TRBD1 (5 bases). From germline, CDR1 is SGDLS and CDR2 YYNGEE. The CDR3 is made up of 15 amino acids. V lost 0 bases and J lost 1, with 10 bases in between. The CDR3 protein is CASSVGGSQNTEAFF. CDR3 nucleotides: TGTGCCAGCAGCGTAGGGGGGTCCCAGAACACTGAAGCTTTCTTT.

The genes are TRBV2 and TRBJ1-1, with no clear D. CDR1 is SNHLY, CDR2 FYNNEI, per germline. Trimming cost V 4 bases and J 2 bases, with 8 bases left between them. This CDR3 has 13 amino acids. CDR3 DNA: TGTGCCAGCAGTGTTGGTCACAACACTGAAGCTTTCTTT. It codes for CASSVGHNTEAFF.

V usage is TRBV20-1 and J usage is TRBJ2-5; D possibly corresponds to TRBD2 (5 bases). This CDR3 is 13 amino acids long. The germline V gene has CDR1 DFQATT and CDR2 SNEGSKA (reference sequence). Deletions cut 4 bases from V and 4 bases from J, with 13 bases between. The CDR3, as DNA: TGCAGTGCTACGTTTAATGCGGGAGAGACCCAGTACTTC. This gives the protein CSATFNAGETQYF.

This clonotype was seen once. The V and J genes are TRBV12-3 or TRBV12-4 and TRBJ1-3; D is undetermined. The CDR3 is made up of 18 amino acids. Trimming took 6 bases from V and 1 from J, leaving 22 bases between them. The CDR3 is CASRSYGRYPPSGNTIYF. The CDR3 DNA reads as TGTGCCAGCAGAAGTTATGGCCGCTACCCGCCTTCTGGAAACACCATATATTTT.

This clonotype was seen repeatedly, ten times or more. The chain's CDR3 is CASRREGYEQYF. As DNA, the CDR3 is TGTGCCAGCAGACGGGAGGGCTACGAGCAGTACTTC. The chain links TRBV12-3 or TRBV12-4 to TRBJ2-7; TRBD2 agrees at 8 bases. V was pared by 6 bases and J by 3 bases, with 1 base of the junction left unmatched. The CDR3 loop spans 12 amino acids.

There are many counts of this clonotype. This chain joins TRBV12-3 or TRBV12-4 and TRBJ1-5, with D uncertain. The CDR3 runs 12 residues. Trimming removed 6 bases at V and 5 bases at J, with 8 bases between. The CDR3 sequence: CASSPGDQPQHF. The CDR3 DNA is TGTGCCAGCAGCCCCGGGGATCAGCCCCAGCATTTT.

This clonotype has a count of ten or more. The rearrangement uses TRBV7-2 and TRBJ2-7, with 10 bases aligning to TRBD1. CDR1 and CDR2 from the germline V gene are SGHTA and FQGNSA. This CDR3 contains 13 residues. J was trimmed by 9 bases and V by 3 bases; bases with no gene match: 5. In DNA, the CDR3 is TGTGCCAGCAGCTTGGGACAGGGGCGGGGGCAGTACTTC. It yields the protein CASSLGQGRGQYF.

This clonotype was seen many times. One end of the junction fails to match germline, which may point to a read error. This rearrangement joins TRBV28 to TRBJ2-7; 7 bases are a match to TRBD1. Germline CDR1 is MDHEN and CDR2 is SYDVKM. This CDR3 is 13 amino acids long. The CDR3 here is CAGRRDRTYEQYF. The CDR3 nucleotides read TGTGCCGGCAGACGGGACAGAACCTACGAGCAGTACTTC.